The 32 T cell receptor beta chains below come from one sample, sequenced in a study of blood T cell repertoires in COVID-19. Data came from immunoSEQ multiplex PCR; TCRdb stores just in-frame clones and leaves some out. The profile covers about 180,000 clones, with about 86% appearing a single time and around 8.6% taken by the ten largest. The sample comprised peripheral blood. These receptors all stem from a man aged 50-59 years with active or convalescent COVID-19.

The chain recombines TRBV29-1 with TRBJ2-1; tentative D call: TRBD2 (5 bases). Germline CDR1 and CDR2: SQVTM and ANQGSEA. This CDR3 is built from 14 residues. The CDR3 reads CRCVYSGPGNEQFF. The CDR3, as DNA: TGCAGGTGTGTGTACAGCGGACCGGGGAATGAGCAGTTCTTC.

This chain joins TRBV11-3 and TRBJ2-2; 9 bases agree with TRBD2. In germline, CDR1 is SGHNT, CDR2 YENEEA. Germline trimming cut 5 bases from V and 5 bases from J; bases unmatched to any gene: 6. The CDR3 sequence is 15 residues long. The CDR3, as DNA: TGTGCCAGCAGCCAAATAGCGGGAGTTACCGGGGAGCTGTTTTTT. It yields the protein CASSQIAGVTGELFF.

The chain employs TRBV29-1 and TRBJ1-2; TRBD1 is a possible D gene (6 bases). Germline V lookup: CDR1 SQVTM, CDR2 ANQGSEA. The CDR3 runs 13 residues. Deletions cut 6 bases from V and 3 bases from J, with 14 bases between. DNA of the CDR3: TGCAGCGTCACCCGGGAGGGGGACTATGGCTACACCTTC. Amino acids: CSVTREGDYGYTF.

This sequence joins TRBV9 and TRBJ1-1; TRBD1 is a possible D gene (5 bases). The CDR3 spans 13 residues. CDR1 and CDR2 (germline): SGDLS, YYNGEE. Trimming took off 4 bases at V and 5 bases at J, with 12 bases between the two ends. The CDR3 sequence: CASSRWGVTEAFF. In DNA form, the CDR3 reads TGTGCCAGCAGCCGATGGGGGGTAACTGAAGCTTTCTTT.

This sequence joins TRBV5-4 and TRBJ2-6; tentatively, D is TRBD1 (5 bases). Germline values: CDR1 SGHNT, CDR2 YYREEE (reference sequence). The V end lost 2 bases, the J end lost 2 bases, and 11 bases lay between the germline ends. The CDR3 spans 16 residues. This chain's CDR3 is CASSFLTATGANVLTF. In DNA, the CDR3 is TGTGCCAGCAGCTTCCTGACAGCCACTGGGGCCAACGTCCTGACTTTC.

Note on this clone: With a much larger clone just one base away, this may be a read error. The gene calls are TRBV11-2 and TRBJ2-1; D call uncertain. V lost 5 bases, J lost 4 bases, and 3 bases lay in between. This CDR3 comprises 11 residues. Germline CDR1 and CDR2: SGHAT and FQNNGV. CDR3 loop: CASSQYNEQFF. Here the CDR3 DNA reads TGTGCCAGCAGCCAATACAATGAGCAGTTCTTC.

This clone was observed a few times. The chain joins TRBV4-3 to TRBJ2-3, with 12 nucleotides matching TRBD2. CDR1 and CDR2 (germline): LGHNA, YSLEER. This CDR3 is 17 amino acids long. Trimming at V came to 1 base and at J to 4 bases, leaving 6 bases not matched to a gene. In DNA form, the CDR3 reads TGCGCCAGCAGCCAAGTGCTAGCGGGGGGGCCCCCAGATACGCAGTATTTT. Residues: CASSQVLAGGPPDTQYF.

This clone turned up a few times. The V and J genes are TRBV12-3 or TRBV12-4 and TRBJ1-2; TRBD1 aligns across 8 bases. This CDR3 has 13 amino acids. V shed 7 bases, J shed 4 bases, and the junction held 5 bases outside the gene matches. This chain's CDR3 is CASTVDRVYGYTF. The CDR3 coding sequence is TGTGCCAGCACCGTGGACAGGGTCTATGGCTACACCTTC.

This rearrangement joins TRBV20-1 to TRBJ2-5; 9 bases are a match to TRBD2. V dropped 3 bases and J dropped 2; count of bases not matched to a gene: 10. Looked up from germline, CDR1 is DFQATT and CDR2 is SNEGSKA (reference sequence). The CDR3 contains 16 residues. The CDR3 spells CSASSFGSGGQETQYF. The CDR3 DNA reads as TGCAGTGCTAGTTCGTTTGGTAGCGGGGGTCAAGAGACCCAGTACTTC.

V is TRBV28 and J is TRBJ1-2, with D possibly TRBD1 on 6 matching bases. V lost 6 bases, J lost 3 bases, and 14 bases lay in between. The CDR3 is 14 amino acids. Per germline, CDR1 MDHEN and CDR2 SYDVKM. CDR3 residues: CASSPGGADYGYTF. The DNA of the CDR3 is TGTGCCAGCAGCCCCGGGGGGGCTGACTATGGCTACACCTTC.

CDR3 in amino acids: CASSEGDREQETQYF. DNA of the CDR3: TGTGCCAGCAGTGAAGGGGACAGGGAACAAGAGACCCAGTACTTC. The genes are TRBV6-1 and TRBJ2-5, with 9 bases identical to TRBD1. This CDR3 spans 15 amino acids. V dropped 1 base and J dropped 2; count of bases not matched to a gene: 2. Germline CDR1 reads MNHNS; CDR2 reads SASEGT.

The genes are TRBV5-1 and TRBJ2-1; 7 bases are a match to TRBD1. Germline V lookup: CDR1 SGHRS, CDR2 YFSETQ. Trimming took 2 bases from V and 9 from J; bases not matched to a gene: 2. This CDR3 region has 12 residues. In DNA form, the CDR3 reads TGCGCCAGCAGCTTACAGGGGTTTGAGCAGTTCTTC. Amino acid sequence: CASSLQGFEQFF.

The CDR3 nucleotides read TGCGCCAGCAGCCAAGTGTGGCGGGACAGCAATCAGCCCCAGCATTTT. Protein sequence: CASSQVWRDSNQPQHF. The rearrangement joins TRBV4-1 to TRBJ1-5; TRBD1 is a possible D gene (5 bases). The germline V gene encodes CDR1 MGHRA and CDR2 YSYEKL. V gave up 1 base and J gave up 1 base, with 11 bases separating them. The CDR3 sequence is 16 residues long.

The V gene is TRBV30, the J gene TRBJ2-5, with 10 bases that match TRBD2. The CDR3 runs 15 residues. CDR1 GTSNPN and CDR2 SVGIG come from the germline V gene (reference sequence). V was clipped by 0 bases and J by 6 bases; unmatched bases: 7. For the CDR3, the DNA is TGTGCCTGGAGTGTACGCGGGACTAGCGCTCAGACCCAGTACTTC. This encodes CAWSVRGTSAQTQYF.

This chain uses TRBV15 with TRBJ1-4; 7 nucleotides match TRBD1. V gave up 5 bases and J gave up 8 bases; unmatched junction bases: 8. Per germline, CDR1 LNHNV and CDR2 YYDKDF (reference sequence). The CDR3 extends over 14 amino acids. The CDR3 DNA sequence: TGTGCCACCAGCTGGACAGGATTAAAGGAAAAACTGTTTTTT. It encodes CATSWTGLKEKLFF.

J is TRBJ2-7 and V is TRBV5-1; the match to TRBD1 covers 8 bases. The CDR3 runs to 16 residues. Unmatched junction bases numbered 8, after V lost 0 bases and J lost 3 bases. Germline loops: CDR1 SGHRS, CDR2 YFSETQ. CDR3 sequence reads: CASSLDGTGGGYEQYF. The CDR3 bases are TGCGCCAGCAGCTTGGATGGAACAGGGGGAGGCTACGAGCAGTACTTC.

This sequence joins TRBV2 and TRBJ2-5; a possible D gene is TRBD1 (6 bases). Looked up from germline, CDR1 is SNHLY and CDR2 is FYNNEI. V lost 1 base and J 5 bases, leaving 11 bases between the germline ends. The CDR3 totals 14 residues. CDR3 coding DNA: TGTGCCAGCAGTGAAGATGAGGGGGTGGAGACCCAGTACTTC. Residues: CASSEDEGVETQYF.

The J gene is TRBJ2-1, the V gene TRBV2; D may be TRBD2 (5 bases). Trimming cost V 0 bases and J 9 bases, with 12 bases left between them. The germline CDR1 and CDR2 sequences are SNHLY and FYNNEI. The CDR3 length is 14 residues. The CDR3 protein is CASSEAVVRGEQFF. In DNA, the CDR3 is TGTGCCAGCAGTGAAGCAGTAGTACGGGGTGAGCAGTTCTTC.

The CDR3 nucleotides are TGTGCCACGGTCCAAGGGGCGGTCTACAATGAGCAGTTCTTC. As protein: CATVQGAVYNEQFF. J is TRBJ2-1 and V is TRBV7-2; possibly TRBD1 for D (5 bases). The CDR3 contains 14 residues. Trimming pared 10 bases from V and 3 bases from J, leaving 16 bases between. The germline gives CDR1 SGHTA, CDR2 FQGNSA.

CDR3 nucleotide sequence: TGTGCCAGCAGCCGACTAGCGGGGAACACAGATACGCAGTATTTT. As protein: CASSRLAGNTDTQYF. The rearrangement joins TRBV14 to TRBJ2-3, with 11 bases identical to TRBD2. The CDR3 consists of 15 residues. Germline values: CDR1 SGHDN, CDR2 FVKESK. Unmatched junction bases numbered 2, after V lost 4 bases and J lost 2 bases.

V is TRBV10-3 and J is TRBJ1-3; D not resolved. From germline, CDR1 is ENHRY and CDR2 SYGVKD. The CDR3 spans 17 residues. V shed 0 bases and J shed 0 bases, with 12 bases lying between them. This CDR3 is CAISESEGLGSGNTIYF. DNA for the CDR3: TGTGCCATCAGTGAGTCTGAGGGTTTGGGCTCTGGAAACACCATATATTTT.

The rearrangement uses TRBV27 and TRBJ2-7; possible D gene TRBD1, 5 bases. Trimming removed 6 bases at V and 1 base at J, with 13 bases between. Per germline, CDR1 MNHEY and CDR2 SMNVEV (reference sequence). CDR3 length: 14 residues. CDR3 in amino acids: CASRVQVSSYEQYF. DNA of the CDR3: TGTGCCAGCAGAGTACAGGTTAGTTCCTACGAGCAGTACTTC.

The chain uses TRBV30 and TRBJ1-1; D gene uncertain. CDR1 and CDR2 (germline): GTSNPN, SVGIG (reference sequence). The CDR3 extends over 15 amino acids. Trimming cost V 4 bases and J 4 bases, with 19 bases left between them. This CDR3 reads CAWNFRRSVGTEAFF. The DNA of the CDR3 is TGTGCCTGGAACTTCAGAAGGAGTGTTGGCACTGAAGCTTTCTTT.

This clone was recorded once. DNA for the CDR3: TGTGCCAGCAGTAGATCTGGGTCCGGAGGAGAGACCCAGTACTTC. This gives the protein CASSRSGSGGETQYF. The V gene is TRBV6-5, the J gene TRBJ2-5; D might be TRBD2 (5 bases). V gave up 5 bases and J gave up 4 bases, with 17 bases separating them. CDR3 length: 15 residues. Germline loops: CDR1 MNHEY, CDR2 SVGAGI.

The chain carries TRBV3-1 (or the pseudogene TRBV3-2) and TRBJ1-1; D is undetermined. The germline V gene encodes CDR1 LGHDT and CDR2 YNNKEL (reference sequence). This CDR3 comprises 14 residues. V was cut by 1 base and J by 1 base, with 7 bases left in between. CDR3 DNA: TGTGCCAGCAGCCAAGCTAACCAGAACACTGAAGCTTTCTTT. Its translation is CASSQANQNTEAFF.

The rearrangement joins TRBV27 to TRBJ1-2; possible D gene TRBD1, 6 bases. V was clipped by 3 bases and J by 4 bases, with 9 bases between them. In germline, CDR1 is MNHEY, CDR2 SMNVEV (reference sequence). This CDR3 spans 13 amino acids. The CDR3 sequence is CASSFKGGYGYTF. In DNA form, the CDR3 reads TGTGCCAGCAGTTTCAAAGGGGGCTATGGCTACACCTTC.

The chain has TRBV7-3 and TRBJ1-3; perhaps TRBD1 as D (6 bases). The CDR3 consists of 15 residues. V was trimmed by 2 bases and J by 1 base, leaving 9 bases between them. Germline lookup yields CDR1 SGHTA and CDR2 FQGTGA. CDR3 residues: CASSLGQGSGNTIYF. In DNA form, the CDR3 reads TGTGCCAGCAGCTTAGGGCAGGGGTCTGGAAACACCATATATTTT.

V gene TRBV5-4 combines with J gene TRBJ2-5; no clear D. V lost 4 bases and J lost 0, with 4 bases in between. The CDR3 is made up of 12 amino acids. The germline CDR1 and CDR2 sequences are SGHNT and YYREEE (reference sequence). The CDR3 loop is CASSQNQETQYF. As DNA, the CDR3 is TGTGCCAGCAGCCAAAACCAAGAGACCCAGTACTTC.

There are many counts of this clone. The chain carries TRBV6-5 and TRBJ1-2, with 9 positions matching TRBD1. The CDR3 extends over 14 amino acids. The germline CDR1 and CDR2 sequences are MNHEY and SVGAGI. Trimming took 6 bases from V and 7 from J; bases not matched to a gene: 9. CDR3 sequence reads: CASSSGTGSIGYTF. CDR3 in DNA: TGTGCCAGCAGCTCCGGGACAGGGTCGATTGGCTACACCTTC.

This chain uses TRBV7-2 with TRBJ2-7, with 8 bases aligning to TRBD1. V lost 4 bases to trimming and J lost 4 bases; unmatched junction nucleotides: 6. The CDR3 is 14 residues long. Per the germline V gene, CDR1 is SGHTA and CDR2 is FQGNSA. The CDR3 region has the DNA TGTGCCAGCAGCTCCGGACAGGGAAGTTACGAGCAGTACTTC. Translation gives CASSSGQGSYEQYF.

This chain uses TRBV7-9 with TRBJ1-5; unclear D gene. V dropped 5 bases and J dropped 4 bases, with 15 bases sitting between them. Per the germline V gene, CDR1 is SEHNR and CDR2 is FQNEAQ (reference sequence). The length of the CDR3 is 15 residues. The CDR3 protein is CASSRGGFLNQPQHF. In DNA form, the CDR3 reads TGTGCCAGCAGCCGCGGCGGGTTCCTAAATCAGCCCCAGCATTTT.

The CDR3 region is CASYNGETYEQYF. In nucleotides, the CDR3 is TGTGCCAGCTATAACGGGGAAACCTACGAGCAGTACTTC. The chain joins TRBV2 to TRBJ2-7; D perhaps matches TRBD2 (5 bases). V gave up 8 bases and J gave up 2 bases, with 13 bases separating them. Germline V gives CDR1 SNHLY, CDR2 FYNNEI. This CDR3 comprises 13 residues.